The sequence of this T cell receptor (beta chain) was determined in a study of T cell responses to AZD1222 COVID-19 vaccine. Findings and limits, study-wide: When two AZD1222 doses had been given, Spike-specific TCR breadth and depth rose. Donors were mostly white British, more females; clonal diversity possibly underestimated. Baseline testing showed seropositivity in only six or seven AZD1222 recipients.

The CDR3 has 14 residues. With 0 bases clipped from V and 5 bases from J, the junction kept 5 bases outside the gene matches. Germline CDR1 SGHRS, CDR2 YFSETQ. The table came from immunoSEQ multiplex PCR; TCRdb's copy has only in-frame clones and leaves some out. Among around 180,000 clones listed, roughly 87% were seen once. Remarks on this clone: What it recognizes is unknown.

Sequencing used peripheral blood, obtained on day 0 of AZD1222 vaccination. The source of this sequence is an adult in good health. The chain recombines TRBV5-1 with TRBJ2-7, with 7 bases matching TRBD2. The CDR3 reads CASSLGGSGDEQYF. CDR3 DNA sequence: TGCGCCAGCAGCTTGGGCGGGAGTGGCGACGAGCAGTACTTC. Full variable domain (rest looked up from reference TRBV5-1 and TRBJ2-7): KAGVTQTPRYLIKTRGQQVTLSCSPISGHRSVSWYQQTPGQGLQFLFEYFSETQRNKGNFPGRFSGRQFSNSRSEMNVSTLELGDSALYLCASSLGGSGDEQYFGPGTRLTVT.